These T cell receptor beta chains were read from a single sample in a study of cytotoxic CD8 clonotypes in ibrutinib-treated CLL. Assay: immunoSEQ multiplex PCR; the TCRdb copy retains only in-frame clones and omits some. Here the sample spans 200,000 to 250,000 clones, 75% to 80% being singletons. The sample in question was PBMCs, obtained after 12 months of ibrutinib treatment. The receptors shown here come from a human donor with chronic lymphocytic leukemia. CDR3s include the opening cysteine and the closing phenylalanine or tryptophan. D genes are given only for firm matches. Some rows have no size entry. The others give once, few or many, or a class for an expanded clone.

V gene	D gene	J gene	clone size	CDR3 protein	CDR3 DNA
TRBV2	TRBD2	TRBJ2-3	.	CASTEGPSGGGTDTQYF	TGTGCCAGCACCGAAGGGCCTAGCGGGGGGGGCACAGATACGCAGTATTTT
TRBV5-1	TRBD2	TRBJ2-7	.	CASWREGTYEQYF	TGCGCCAGCTGGCGGGAGGGTACCTACGAGCAGTACTTC
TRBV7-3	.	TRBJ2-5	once	CASSFRGHQAETQYF	TGTGCCAGCAGCTTCCGGGGCCACCAAGCGGAGACCCAGTACTTC
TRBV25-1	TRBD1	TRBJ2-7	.	CASRRGQGWDEQYF	TGTGCCAGCAGACGAGGACAGGGGTGGGACGAGCAGTACTTC
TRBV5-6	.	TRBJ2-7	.	CASSSLEGGWNEQYF	TGTGCCAGCAGCTCTCTCGAAGGAGGGTGGAACGAGCAGTACTTC
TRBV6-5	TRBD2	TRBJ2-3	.	CASSLVSGDTQYF	TGTGCCAGCAGCCTCGTTAGCGGGGATACGCAGTATTTT
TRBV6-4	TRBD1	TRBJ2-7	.	CASSVEGGSSYEQYF	TGTGCCAGCAGTGTGGAAGGGGGCAGTTCCTACGAGCAGTACTTC
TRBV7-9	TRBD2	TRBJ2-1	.	CASSASGTSGAVVQFF	TGTGCCAGCAGCGCATCCGGGACTAGCGGAGCAGTAGTGCAGTTCTTC
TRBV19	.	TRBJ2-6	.	CASSSLRGASGANVLTF	TGTGCCAGTAGTTCCCTCCGAGGGGCGTCTGGGGCCAACGTCCTGACTTTC
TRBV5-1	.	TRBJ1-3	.	CASSLVGGGKSSGNTIYF	TGCGCCAGCAGCTTGGTAGGCGGCGGGAAAAGCTCTGGAAACACCATATATTTT
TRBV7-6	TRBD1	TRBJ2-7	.	CASSLRGGVSYEQYF	TGTGCCAGCAGCTTAAGAGGGGGCGTTTCCTACGAGCAGTACTTC
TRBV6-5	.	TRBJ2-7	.	CASRAYRDGNYEQYF	TGTGCCAGCAGAGCGTATAGGGACGGAAACTACGAGCAGTACTTC
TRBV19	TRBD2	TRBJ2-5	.	CASSTGLAPQYF	TGTGCCAGTAGTACGGGACTAGCTCCCCAGTACTTC
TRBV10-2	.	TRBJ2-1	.	CASIRGGGVSSYNEQFF	TGCGCCAGCATCAGGGGGGGAGGGGTCTCCAGTTACAATGAGCAGTTCTTC
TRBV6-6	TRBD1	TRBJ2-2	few	CASGGSGELFF	TGTGCCTCAGGGGGTTCCGGGGAGCTGTTTTTT
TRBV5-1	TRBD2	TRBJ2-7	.	CASSFASGWSREQYF	TGCGCCAGCAGCTTCGCTAGCGGGTGGAGCCGCGAGCAGTACTTC
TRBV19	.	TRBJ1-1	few	CASLAEMNTEAFF	TGTGCCAGCCTCGCAGAAATGAACACTGAAGCTTTCTTT
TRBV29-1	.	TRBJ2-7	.	CSVEILTAGEQYF	TGCAGCGTTGAGATTCTCACCGCAGGCGAGCAGTACTTC
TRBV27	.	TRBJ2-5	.	CASSWGQGSPKSTQYF	TGTGCCAGCAGTTGGGGGCAGGGATCCCCGAAGTCGACCCAGTACTTC
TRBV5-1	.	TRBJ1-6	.	CASSLRGVNSPLHF	TGCGCCAGCAGCTTGAGGGGCGTGAATTCACCCCTCCACTTT
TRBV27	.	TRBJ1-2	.	CASSDKRDGYTF	TGTGCCAGCAGTGACAAAAGGGACGGCTACACCTTC
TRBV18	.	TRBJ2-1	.	CASSPPVGYNEQFF	TGTGCCAGCTCACCACCAGTCGGCTACAATGAGCAGTTCTTC
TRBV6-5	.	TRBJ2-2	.	CASRTDYGELFF	TGTGCCAGCAGGACGGATTACGGGGAGCTGTTTTTT
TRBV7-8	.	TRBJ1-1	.	CASSLFSWGNAEAFF	TGTGCCAGCAGCTTATTTTCTTGGGGGAACGCTGAAGCTTTCTTT
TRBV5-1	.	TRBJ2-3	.	CASSLDGTASTDTQYF	TGCGCCAGCAGCTTGGATGGCACAGCTAGCACAGATACGCAGTATTTT
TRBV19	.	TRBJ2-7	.	CARGPRQNIYEQYF	TGTGCCAGAGGGCCTCGGCAGAATATCTACGAGCAGTACTTC
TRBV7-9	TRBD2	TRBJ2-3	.	CASSQTLTSGSRDTQYF	TGTGCCAGCAGCCAAACTTTGACTAGCGGGAGCCGAGATACGCAGTATTTT
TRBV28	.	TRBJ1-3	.	CASSLLAMRGAGNTIYF	TGTGCCAGCAGTTTGCTTGCTATGAGGGGGGCTGGAAACACCATATATTTT
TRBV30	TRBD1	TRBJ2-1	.	CAWRGTGSNEQFF	TGTGCCTGGAGGGGGACAGGGAGCAATGAGCAGTTCTTC
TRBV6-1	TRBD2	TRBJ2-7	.	CASSELAGTEQYF	TGTGCCAGCAGTGAACTAGCGGGCACCGAGCAGTACTTC
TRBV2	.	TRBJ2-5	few	CAGHRDAGGETQYF	TGTGCCGGACACAGGGACGCGGGCGGAGAGACCCAGTACTTC
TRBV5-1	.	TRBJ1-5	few	CASSTTGGNQPQHF	TGCGCCAGCAGCACCACGGGAGGCAATCAGCCCCAGCATTTT
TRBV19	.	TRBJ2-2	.	CASSPGTANTGELFF	TGTGCCAGTAGTCCCGGGACTGCGAACACCGGGGAGCTGTTTTTT
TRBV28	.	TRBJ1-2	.	CASSFSSYGYTF	TGTGCCAGCAGTTTCTCCAGTTATGGCTACACCTTC
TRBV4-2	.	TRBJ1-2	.	CASSPRTVTQPNPLYNNYGYTF	TGTGCCAGCAGCCCCCGGACGGTCACACAACCCAATCCCCTTTATAACAACTATGGCTACACCTTC
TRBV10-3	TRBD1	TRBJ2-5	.	CAISQGASGETQYF	TGTGCCATCAGCCAGGGGGCCTCCGGGGAGACCCAGTACTTC
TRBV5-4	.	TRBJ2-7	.	CASSPRRGGYEQYF	TGTGCCAGCAGCCCCCGACGAGGGGGCTACGAGCAGTACTTC
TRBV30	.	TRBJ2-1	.	CAWSFGGSNEQFF	TGTGCCTGGAGCTTCGGGGGAAGCAATGAGCAGTTCTTC
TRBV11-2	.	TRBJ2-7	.	CASSLGIWDMGEQYF	TGTGCCAGCAGCTTAGGTATTTGGGACATGGGCGAGCAGTACTTC
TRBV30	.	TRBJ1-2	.	CAWSSRGGLLGYTF	TGTGCCTGGAGTTCACGGGGGGGATTACTTGGCTACACCTTC
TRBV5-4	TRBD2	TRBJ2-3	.	CASSVGLAGVDTQYF	TGTGCCAGCAGTGTTGGACTAGCGGGAGTAGATACGCAGTATTTT
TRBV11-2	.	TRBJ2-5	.	CASRFREFQETQYF	TGTGCCAGCAGGTTCCGGGAGTTTCAAGAGACCCAGTACTTC
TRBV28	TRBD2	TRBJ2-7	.	CASSREVGWEQYF	TGTGCCAGCAGTCGGGAGGTAGGGTGGGAGCAGTACTTC
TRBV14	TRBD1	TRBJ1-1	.	CASRPVPGGSNTEAFF	TGTGCCAGCAGACCCGTCCCAGGGGGCTCGAACACTGAAGCTTTCTTT
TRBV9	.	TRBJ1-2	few	CASSVGGDYGYTF	TGTGCCAGCAGCGTTGGCGGGGACTATGGCTACACCTTC
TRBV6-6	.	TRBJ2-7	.	CASSYSILSYEQYF	TGTGCCAGCAGTTACTCGATTCTCTCCTACGAGCAGTACTTC
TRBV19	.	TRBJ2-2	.	CASSQQGRNTGELFF	TGTGCCAGTAGCCAACAAGGACGGAACACCGGGGAGCTGTTTTTT
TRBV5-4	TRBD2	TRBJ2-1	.	CASSLGTSGRLNEQFF	TGTGCCAGCAGCTTGGGGACTAGCGGGAGGCTGAATGAGCAGTTCTTC
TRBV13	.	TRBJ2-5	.	CASSFGPGPGGRETQYF	.
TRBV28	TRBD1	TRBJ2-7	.	CASAGQGYEQYF	TGTGCCAGCGCGGGACAGGGATACGAGCAGTACTTC
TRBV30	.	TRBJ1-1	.	CAWSVSGEAFF	TGTGCCTGGAGTGTATCAGGGGAAGCTTTCTTT
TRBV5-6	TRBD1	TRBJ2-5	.	CASRDRDQETQYF	TGTGCCAGCAGGGACAGGGATCAAGAGACCCAGTACTTC
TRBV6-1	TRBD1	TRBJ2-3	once	CASSDGQGLTDTQYF	TGTGCCAGCAGTGACGGACAGGGGCTGACAGATACGCAGTATTTT